The 23 T cell receptor beta chains given below trace back to one sample, sequenced in a study of shared T cell receptors in the human thymus (dated by TCRdb to the early 2020s). The method was the immunoSEQ multiplex PCR assay. In TCRdb, the immuneACCESS table is reduced to in-frame sequences with V and J assigned. These tables do not hold every clone; where another copy was compared, an unresolved V gene accounts for under half, and the others remain unexplained. The sample table shows 500,000 to 550,000 clones, and 75% to 85% are seen once. The top ten hold less than 0.015% of the sample. A further study also used this sample, focusing on human thymus T cells.

Sequencing used thymocytes. The receptors derive from a boy younger than two with a congenital heart defect. Donor details come from another sample of the same person, matched by shared clones.

V is TRBV6-6 and J is TRBJ1-2; TRBD1 matches 8 bases. CDR3 size: 14 residues. Trimming removed 7 bases from V and 6 bases from J; junction bases left unmatched: 10. CDR1 and CDR2 (germline): MNHNY, SVGAGI (reference sequence). The CDR3 spells CASNRETGVDGYTF. CDR3 in DNA: TGTGCCAGCAATCGAGAGACAGGGGTTGATGGCTACACCTTC.

CDR3 region: CAVRGGPNEKLFF. DNA for the CDR3: TGTGCCGTCCGGGGGGGGCCTAATGAAAAACTGTTTTTT. The V gene is TRBV2, the J gene TRBJ1-4; a possible D gene is TRBD1 (6 bases). CDR1 is SNHLY and CDR2 is FYNNEI in the germline V gene. V lost 11 bases to trimming and J lost 3 bases, with 13 bases between them. CDR3 length equals 13 residues.

The rearrangement links TRBV4-3 to TRBJ2-1; 7 bases fit TRBD2. The V gene end was trimmed by 0 bases and the J gene end by 5 bases; junction bases not matched to a gene: 19. The CDR3 is 20 residues long. Germline lookup yields CDR1 LGHNA and CDR2 YSLEER. In DNA, the CDR3 is TGCGCCAGCAGCCAAGATATTACGGGGGACCCGGGAGGACCCCACAATGAGCAGTTCTTC. Its translation: CASSQDITGDPGGPHNEQFF.

The sample holds one count of this clone. The chain carries TRBV7-9 and TRBJ1-4; D unclear. V was pared by 6 bases and J by 8 bases, with 16 bases between. The CDR3 extends over 14 amino acids. The germline gives CDR1 SEHNR, CDR2 FQNEAQ (reference sequence). The CDR3, as DNA: TGTGCCAGCAGTCCACCAACCCGAGAGGAAAAACTGTTTTTT. It encodes CASSPPTREEKLFF.

The gene calls are TRBV4-1 and TRBJ1-5; maybe TRBD1 (6 bases). CDR3 length: 15 amino acids. Trimming cost V 4 bases and J 4 bases, with 14 bases left between them. Germline V gene data show CDR1 as MGHRA and CDR2 as YSYEKL. Here the CDR3 reads CASSPQGSGNQPQHF. CDR3 coding DNA: TGCGCCAGCAGCCCACAGGGATCGGGAAATCAGCCCCAGCATTTT.

The chain employs TRBV7-2 and TRBJ2-1, with a weak D call TRBD2 (6 bases). The CDR3 is 16 residues long. Germline lookup yields CDR1 SGHTA and CDR2 FQGNSA. V was cut by 7 bases and J by 4 bases, with 20 bases left in between. The CDR3 DNA sequence: TGTGCCAGCACCCTTGGGGCGGGAAGCGGGTACAATGAGCAGTTCTTC. Its translation is CASTLGAGSGYNEQFF.

The rearrangement uses TRBV7-9 and TRBJ2-7, with 9 bases aligning to TRBD1. This CDR3 contains 18 residues. Germline V gene lookup returns CDR1 SEHNR and CDR2 FQNEAQ (reference sequence). V lost 5 bases, J lost 3 bases, and 17 bases stayed unmatched. In DNA, the CDR3 is TGTGCCAGCAGCCCCAACAAAGTCCGGGACAGGGCAATCTACGAGCAGTACTTC. It yields the protein CASSPNKVRDRAIYEQYF.

As regards this clone: This sample includes further DNA sequences coding for the same CDR3. The CDR3 is CASSVSGQETQYF. For the CDR3, the DNA is TGTGCCAGCAGCGTTAGCGGGCAAGAGACCCAGTACTTC. V usage is TRBV9 and J usage is TRBJ2-5; 7 bases align to TRBD2. The CDR3 runs to 13 residues. V dropped 2 bases and J dropped 2; count of bases not matched to a gene: 0. CDR1 and CDR2 (germline): SGDLS, YYNGEE.

The rearrangement joins TRBV27 to TRBJ2-7; 7 bases fit TRBD2. Germline V lookup: CDR1 MNHEY, CDR2 SMNVEV (reference sequence). The J segment lost 2 bases and the V segment lost 3 bases, leaving 7 bases of the junction unmatched. The CDR3 spans 15 residues. The CDR3 bases are TGTGCCAGCAGTTTTCGGGCGGGAGCTCCCTACGAGCAGTACTTC. It specifies CASSFRAGAPYEQYF.

The chain uses TRBV4-3 and TRBJ2-7; 11 bases fit TRBD1. This CDR3 is built from 15 residues. CDR1 LGHNA and CDR2 YSLEER come from the germline V gene. Trimming took 0 bases from V and 3 from J; bases not matched to a gene: 1. The CDR3 sequence: CASSQEGTGGYEQYF. The CDR3 DNA reads as TGCGCCAGCAGCCAAGAGGGGACAGGGGGCTACGAGCAGTACTTC.

This rearrangement joins TRBV4-3 to TRBJ2-5; 9 nucleotides line up with TRBD1. Germline V gives CDR1 LGHNA, CDR2 YSLEER. Trimming cost V 4 bases and J 4 bases; bases outside gene matches: 4. The CDR3 is 14 amino acids. The CDR3 loop reads CASSRGQGRETQYF. The DNA of the CDR3 is TGCGCCAGCAGCCGCGGACAGGGGCGAGAGACCCAGTACTTC.

The chain links TRBV7-2 to TRBJ1-1, with D unclear. This CDR3 comprises 13 residues. Germline loops: CDR1 SGHTA, CDR2 FQGNSA. V lost 4 bases and J 1 base, leaving 7 bases between the germline ends. The CDR3 region is CASSSEGNTEAFF. As DNA, the CDR3 is TGTGCCAGCAGCTCCGAGGGGAACACTGAAGCTTTCTTT.

The V call is TRBV6-1, the J call TRBJ2-5, with D maybe TRBD1 (6 bases). V lost 7 bases and J lost 3, with 12 bases in between. CDR1 is MNHNS, CDR2 SASEGT, per germline. The CDR3 runs to 13 residues. CDR3 amino acids: CASKPGTKETQYF. The CDR3 DNA reads as TGTGCCAGCAAACCCGGGACAAAAGAGACCCAGTACTTC.

The V gene is TRBV15, the J gene TRBJ1-2, with a weak D call TRBD1 (6 bases). The germline gives CDR1 LNHNV, CDR2 YYDKDF (reference sequence). The length of the CDR3 is 16 residues. Trimming removed 0 bases at V and 5 bases at J, with 16 bases between. CDR3 DNA: TGTGCCACCAGCAGAGACCAGGGGAGGGCGAGGTATGGCTACACCTTC. It specifies CATSRDQGRARYGYTF.

This chain connects TRBV19 to TRBJ2-1, with D possibly TRBD1 on 5 matching bases. Trimming took 4 bases from V and 1 from J, leaving 11 bases between them. The CDR3 loop spans 15 amino acids. Germline V gene sequence: CDR1 LNHDA, CDR2 SQIVND (reference sequence). The CDR3: CASSKQAPSYNEQFF. CDR3 coding DNA: TGTGCCAGTAGTAAACAGGCGCCGTCCTACAATGAGCAGTTCTTC.

This sequence joins TRBV5-4 and TRBJ1-1; 10 nucleotides match TRBD1. Trimming removed 3 bases from V and 1 base from J; junction bases left unmatched: 3. CDR3 length: 15 amino acids. Germline CDR1 is SGHNT and CDR2 is YYREEE (reference sequence). The CDR3 reads CASSWTGGQNTEAFF. CDR3 DNA: TGTGCCAGCAGCTGGACAGGGGGGCAGAACACTGAAGCTTTCTTT.

This chain uses TRBV18 with TRBJ1-1; TRBD1 might be the D (6 bases). The V gene's germline CDR1 is KGHSH and CDR2 LQKENI. This CDR3 region has 15 residues. Trimming took 2 bases from V and 0 from J, leaving 10 bases between them. DNA of the CDR3: TGTGCCAGCTCACCAGGGGACATTCTGAACACTGAAGCTTTCTTT. It specifies CASSPGDILNTEAFF.

This clone was seen a handful of times. The J gene is TRBJ1-5, the V gene TRBV4-1; 9 bases align to TRBD1. Germline lookup yields CDR1 MGHRA and CDR2 YSYEKL. CDR3 length: 18 residues. V shed 3 bases and J 5 bases; nucleotides not matched to a gene: 14. Written as DNA, the CDR3 is TGCGCCAGCAGCCAGGACCCGGGACAGGGTCTTGGCGATCAGCCCCAGCATTTT. Translating it yields CASSQDPGQGLGDQPQHF.

The genes are TRBV7-2 and TRBJ2-7, with a possible D match to TRBD1 (5 bases). Looked up from germline, CDR1 is SGHTA and CDR2 is FQGNSA. This CDR3 comprises 15 residues. V lost 5 bases and J 5 bases, leaving 19 bases between the germline ends. The CDR3 spells CASSPKPWGWDEQYF. Here the CDR3 DNA reads TGTGCCAGCAGCCCCAAACCCTGGGGCTGGGACGAGCAGTACTTC.

V and J are TRBV25-1 and TRBJ2-5; 7 bases fit TRBD2. In germline, CDR1 is MGHDK, CDR2 SYGVNS. Germline trimming cut 1 base from V and 5 bases from J; bases unmatched to any gene: 16. The CDR3 totals 18 residues. Written as DNA, the CDR3 is TGTGCCAGCAGTGAATCTCCTCGGACGGGGCGGGAGCGGGAGACCCAGTACTTC. Protein product: CASSESPRTGRERETQYF.

The J gene is TRBJ1-1, the V gene TRBV25-1; D not resolved. Germline loops: CDR1 MGHDK, CDR2 SYGVNS. This CDR3 region has 16 residues. Trimming left V 2 bases short and J 5 bases short, with 18 bases between. The CDR3 DNA reads as TGTGCCAGCAGTGAACAATCAAGGCTTCCGGGGACTGAAGCTTTCTTT. Its translation: CASSEQSRLPGTEAFF.

The chain has TRBV11-3 and TRBJ1-3; no clear D. Looked up from germline, CDR1 is SGHNT and CDR2 is YENEEA. CDR3 length: 14 residues. The ends were cut back, 3 bases at V and 3 bases at J, with 9 bases in the middle. The CDR3 region has the DNA TGTGCCAGCAGCTTTCGGGGTATTGGAAACACCATATATTTT. It yields the protein CASSFRGIGNTIYF.

In this sample, this clone turned up once. The rearrangement joins TRBV28 to TRBJ1-1, with 11 bases aligning to TRBD1. Germline V gives CDR1 MDHEN, CDR2 SYDVKM. The CDR3 is 13 residues long. V lost 4 bases and J lost 8; bases outside the gene matches: 3. This CDR3 reads CASSSRDRGEAFF. The CDR3 DNA reads as TGTGCCAGCAGTTCCCGGGACAGGGGGGAAGCTTTCTTT.